These 2 T cell receptor beta chains came from one sample sequenced in a study of radiation and T cells in renal cell carcinoma. Profiling relied on immunoSEQ multiplex PCR, and the TCRdb table lists in-frame clones only, not all of them. The table shows about 140,000 clones, with approximately 86% occurring only once. Stated time point: blood 4 weeks post-SBRT, at nephrectomy. Treatment meaning: 15 Gy SBRT to primary tumor, nephrectomy 4 weeks later. The specimen was blood, collected from a patient whose treatment included radiotherapy and nephrectomy. Receptor source: a woman aged 45 to 65 with renal cell carcinoma.

The chain combines TRBV7-2 with TRBJ2-7, with 9 bases identical to TRBD2. The CDR3 covers 14 residues. The V segment lost 5 bases and the J segment 2 bases; nucleotides outside the gene matches: 4. Germline CDR1 SGHTA, CDR2 FQGNSA. CDR3 nucleotide sequence: TGTGCCAGCAGCCGACTAGCGGAAACCTACGAGCAGTACTTC. It is translated as CASSRLAETYEQYF.

This chain uses TRBV5-1 with TRBJ1-1; D ambiguous. This CDR3 comprises 12 residues. Germline lookup yields CDR1 SGHRS and CDR2 YFSETQ. Trimming took 4 bases from V and 3 from J, leaving 7 bases between them. This chain's CDR3 is CASSEGDTEAFF. The CDR3 region has the DNA TGCGCCAGCAGCGAGGGAGACACTGAAGCTTTCTTT.